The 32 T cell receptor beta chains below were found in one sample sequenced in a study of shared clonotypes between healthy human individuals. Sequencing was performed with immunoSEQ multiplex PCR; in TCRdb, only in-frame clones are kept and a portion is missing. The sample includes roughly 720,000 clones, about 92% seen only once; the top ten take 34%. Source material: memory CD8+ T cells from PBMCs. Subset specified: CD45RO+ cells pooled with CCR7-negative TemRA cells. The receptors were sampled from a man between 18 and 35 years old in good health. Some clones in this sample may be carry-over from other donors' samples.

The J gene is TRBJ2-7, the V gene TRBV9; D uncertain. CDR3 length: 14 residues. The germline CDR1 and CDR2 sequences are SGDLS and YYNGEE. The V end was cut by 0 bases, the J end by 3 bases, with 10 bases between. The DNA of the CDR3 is TGTGCCAGCAGCGTAGGTGAGACGTTCTACGAGCAGTACTTC. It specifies CASSVGETFYEQYF.

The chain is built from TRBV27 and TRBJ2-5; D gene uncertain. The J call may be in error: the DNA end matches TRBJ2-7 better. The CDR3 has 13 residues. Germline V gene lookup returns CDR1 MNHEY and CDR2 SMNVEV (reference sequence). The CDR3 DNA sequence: TGTGCCAGCAGTTTTGCAGCCTCGGGCGAGCAGTACTTC. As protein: CASSFAASGEQYF.

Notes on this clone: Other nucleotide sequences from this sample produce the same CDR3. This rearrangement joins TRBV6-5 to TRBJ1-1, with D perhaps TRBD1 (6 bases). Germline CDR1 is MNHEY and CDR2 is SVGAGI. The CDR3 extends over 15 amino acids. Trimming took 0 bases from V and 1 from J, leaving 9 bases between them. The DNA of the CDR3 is TGTGCCAGCAGTTACTCGAGGACAGCGAACACTGAAGCTTTCTTT. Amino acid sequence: CASSYSRTANTEAFF.

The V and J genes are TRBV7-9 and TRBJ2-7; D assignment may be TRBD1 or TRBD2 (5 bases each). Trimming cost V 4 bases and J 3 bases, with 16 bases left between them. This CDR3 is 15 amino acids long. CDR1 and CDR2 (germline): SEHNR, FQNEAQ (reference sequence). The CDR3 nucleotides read TGTGCCAGCAGCTACATCCGCTTTGGGGGCTACGAGCAGTACTTC. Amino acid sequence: CASSYIRFGGYEQYF.

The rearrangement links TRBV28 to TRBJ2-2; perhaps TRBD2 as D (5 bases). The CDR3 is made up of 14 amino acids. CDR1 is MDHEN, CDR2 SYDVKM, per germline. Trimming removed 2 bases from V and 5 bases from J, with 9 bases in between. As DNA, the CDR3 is TGTGCCAGCAGTTTAACCGGGAAAACCGGGGAGCTGTTTTTT. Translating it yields CASSLTGKTGELFF.

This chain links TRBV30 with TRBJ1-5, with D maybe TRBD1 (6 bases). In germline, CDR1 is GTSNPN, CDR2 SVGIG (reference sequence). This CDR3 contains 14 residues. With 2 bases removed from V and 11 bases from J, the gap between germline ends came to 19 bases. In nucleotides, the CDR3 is TGTGCCTGGAGTTCCACAGGGCCTCCATCGGCCCAGCATTTT. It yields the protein CAWSSTGPPSAQHF.

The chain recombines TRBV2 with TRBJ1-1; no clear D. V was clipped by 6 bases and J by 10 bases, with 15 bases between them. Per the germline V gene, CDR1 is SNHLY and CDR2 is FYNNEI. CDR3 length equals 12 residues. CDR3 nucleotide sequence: TGTGCCAGCAGGGTCGGGGAGGGTTTAGCTTTCTTT. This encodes CASRVGEGLAFF.

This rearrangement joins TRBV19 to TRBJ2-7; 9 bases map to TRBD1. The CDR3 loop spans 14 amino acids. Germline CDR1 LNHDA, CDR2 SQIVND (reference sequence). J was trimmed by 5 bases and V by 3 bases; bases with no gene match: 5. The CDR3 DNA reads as TGTGCCAGTAGTATCGGGACAGGGTCCGACGAGCAGTACTTC. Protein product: CASSIGTGSDEQYF.

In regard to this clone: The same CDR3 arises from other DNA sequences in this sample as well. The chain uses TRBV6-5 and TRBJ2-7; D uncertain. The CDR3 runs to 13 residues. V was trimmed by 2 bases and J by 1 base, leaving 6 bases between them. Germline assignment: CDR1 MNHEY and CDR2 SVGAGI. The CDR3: CASSYGGSYEQYF. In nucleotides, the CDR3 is TGTGCCAGCAGTTACGGTGGGTCCTACGAGCAGTACTTC.

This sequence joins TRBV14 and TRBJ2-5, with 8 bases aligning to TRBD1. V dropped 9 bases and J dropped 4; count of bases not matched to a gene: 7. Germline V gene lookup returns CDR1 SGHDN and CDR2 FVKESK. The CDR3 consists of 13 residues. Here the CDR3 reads CARPRGRRETQYF. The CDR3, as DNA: TGTGCCAGGCCCAGGGGGCGGCGAGAGACCCAGTACTTC.

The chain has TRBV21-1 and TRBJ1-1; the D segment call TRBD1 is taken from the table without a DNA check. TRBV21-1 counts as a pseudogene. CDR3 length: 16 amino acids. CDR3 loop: CASSERTGPLNTEAFF. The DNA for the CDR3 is TGTGCCAGCAGCGAAAGGACAGGGCCGCTGAACACTGAAGCTTTCTTT.

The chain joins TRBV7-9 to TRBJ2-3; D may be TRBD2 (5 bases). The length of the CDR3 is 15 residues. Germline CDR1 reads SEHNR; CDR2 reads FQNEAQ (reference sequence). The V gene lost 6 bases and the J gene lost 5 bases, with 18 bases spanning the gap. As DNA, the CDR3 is TGTGCCAGCAGACATACCCGGACTGGCCAAGATACGCAGTATTTT. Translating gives CASRHTRTGQDTQYF. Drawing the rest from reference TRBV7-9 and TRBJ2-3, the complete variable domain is DTGVSQNPRHKITKRGQNVTFRCDPISEHNRLYWYRQTLGQGPEFLTYFQNEAQLEKSRLLSDRFSAERPKGSFSTLEIQRTEQGDSAMYLCASRHTRTGQDTQYFGPGTRLTVL.

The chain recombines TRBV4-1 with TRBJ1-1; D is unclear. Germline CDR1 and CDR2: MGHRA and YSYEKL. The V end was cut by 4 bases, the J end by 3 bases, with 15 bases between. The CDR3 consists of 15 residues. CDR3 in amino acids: CASSRLGGEDTEAFF. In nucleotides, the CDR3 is TGCGCCAGCAGCCGACTGGGCGGGGAGGACACTGAAGCTTTCTTT.

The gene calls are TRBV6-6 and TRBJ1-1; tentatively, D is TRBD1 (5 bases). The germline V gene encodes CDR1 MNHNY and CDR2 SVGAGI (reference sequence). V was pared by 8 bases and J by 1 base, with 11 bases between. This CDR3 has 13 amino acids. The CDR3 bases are TGTGCCAGCGGGATGGGGGGGAACACTGAAGCTTTCTTT. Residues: CASGMGGNTEAFF.

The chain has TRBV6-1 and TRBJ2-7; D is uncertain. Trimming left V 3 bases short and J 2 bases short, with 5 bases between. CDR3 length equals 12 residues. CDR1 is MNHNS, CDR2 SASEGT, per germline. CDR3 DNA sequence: TGTGCCAGCAGTGAGGACCCCTACGAGCAGTACTTC. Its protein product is CASSEDPYEQYF.

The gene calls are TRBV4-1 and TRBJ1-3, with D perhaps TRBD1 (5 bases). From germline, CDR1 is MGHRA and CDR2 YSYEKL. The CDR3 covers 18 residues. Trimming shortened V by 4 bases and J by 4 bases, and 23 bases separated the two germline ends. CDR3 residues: CASSLLEGFYSNGNTIYF. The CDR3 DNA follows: TGCGCCAGCAGCCTGTTGGAGGGGTTCTATTCCAACGGAAACACCATATATTTT.

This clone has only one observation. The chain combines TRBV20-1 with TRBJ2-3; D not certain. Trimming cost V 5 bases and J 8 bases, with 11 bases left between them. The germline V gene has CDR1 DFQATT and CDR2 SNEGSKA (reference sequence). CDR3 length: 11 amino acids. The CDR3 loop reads CSAPSSGTQYF. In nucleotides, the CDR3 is TGCAGTGCTCCGTCCTCGGGTACGCAGTATTTT.

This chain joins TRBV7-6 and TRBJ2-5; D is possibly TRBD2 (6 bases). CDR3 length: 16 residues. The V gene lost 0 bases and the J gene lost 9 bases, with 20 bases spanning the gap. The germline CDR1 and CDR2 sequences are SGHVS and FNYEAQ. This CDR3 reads CASSLAGGTGQAAQYF. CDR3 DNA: TGTGCCAGCAGCTTAGCTGGGGGGACTGGGCAAGCGGCCCAGTACTTC.

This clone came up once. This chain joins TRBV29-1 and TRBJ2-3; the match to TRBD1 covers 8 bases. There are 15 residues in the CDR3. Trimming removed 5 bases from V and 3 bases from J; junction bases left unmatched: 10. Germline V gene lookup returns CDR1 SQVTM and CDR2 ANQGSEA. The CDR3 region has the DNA TGCAGCGTTTTTGAAGGGACAGGATTTACAGATACGCAGTATTTT. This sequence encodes CSVFEGTGFTDTQYF.

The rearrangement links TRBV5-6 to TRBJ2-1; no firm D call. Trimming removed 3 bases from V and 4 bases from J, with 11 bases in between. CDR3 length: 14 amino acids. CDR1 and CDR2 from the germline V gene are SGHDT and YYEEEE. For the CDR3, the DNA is TGTGCCAGCAGCTCCTTGCAAGGGTACAATGAGCAGTTCTTC. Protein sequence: CASSSLQGYNEQFF.

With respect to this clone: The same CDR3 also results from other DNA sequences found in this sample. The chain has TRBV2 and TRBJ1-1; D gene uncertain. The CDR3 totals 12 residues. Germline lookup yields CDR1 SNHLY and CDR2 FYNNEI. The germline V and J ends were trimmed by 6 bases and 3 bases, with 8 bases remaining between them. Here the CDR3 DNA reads TGTGCCAGCAGGGACGGATACACTGAAGCTTTCTTT. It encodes CASRDGYTEAFF. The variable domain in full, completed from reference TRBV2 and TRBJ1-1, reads EPEVTQTPSHQVTQMGQEVILRCVPISNHLYFYWYRQILGQKVEFLVSFYNNEISEKSEIFDDQFSVERPDGSNFTLKIRSTKLEDSAMYFCASRDGYTEAFFGQGTRLTVV.

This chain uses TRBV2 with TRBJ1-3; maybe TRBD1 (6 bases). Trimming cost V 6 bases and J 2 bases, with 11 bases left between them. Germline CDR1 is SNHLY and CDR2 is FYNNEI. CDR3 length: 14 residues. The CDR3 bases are TGTGCCAGCAGAGAACAGGGTGCTGGAAACACCATATATTTT. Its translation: CASREQGAGNTIYF. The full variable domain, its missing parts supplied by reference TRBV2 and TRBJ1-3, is EPEVTQTPSHQVTQMGQEVILRCVPISNHLYFYWYRQILGQKVEFLVSFYNNEISEKSEIFDDQFSVERPDGSNFTLKIRSTKLEDSAMYFCASREQGAGNTIYFGEGSWLTVV.

The CDR3 DNA is TGTGCCAGCAGCCCCCCAGGCTCACCTCCCTACAATGAGCAGTTCTTC. The encoded protein is CASSPPGSPPYNEQFF. V and J are TRBV7-9 and TRBJ2-1; D is unclear. This CDR3 comprises 16 residues. The V end lost 5 bases, the J end lost 2 bases, and 16 bases lay between the germline ends. Germline V gene sequence: CDR1 SEHNR, CDR2 FQNEAQ (reference sequence).

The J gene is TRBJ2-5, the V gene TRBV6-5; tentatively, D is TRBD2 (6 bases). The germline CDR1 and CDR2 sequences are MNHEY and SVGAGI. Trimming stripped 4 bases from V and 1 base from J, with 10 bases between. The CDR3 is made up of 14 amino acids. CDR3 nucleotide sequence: TGTGCCAGCAGTTCCCTCGGGGGCCAAGAGACCCAGTACTTC. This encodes CASSSLGGQETQYF.

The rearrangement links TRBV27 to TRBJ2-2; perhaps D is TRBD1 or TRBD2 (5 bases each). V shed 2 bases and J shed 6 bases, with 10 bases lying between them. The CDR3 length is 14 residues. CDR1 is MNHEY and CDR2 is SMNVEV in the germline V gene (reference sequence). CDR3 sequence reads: CASSLLVGAGELFF. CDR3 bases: TGTGCCAGCAGTTTACTCGTGGGGGCCGGGGAGCTGTTTTTT.

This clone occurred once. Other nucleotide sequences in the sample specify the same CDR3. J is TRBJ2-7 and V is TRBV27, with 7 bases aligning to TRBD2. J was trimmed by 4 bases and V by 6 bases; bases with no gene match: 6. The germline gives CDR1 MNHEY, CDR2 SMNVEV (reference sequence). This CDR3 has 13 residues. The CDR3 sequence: CASSPPGGYEQYF. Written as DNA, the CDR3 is TGTGCCAGCAGCCCCCCGGGGGGATACGAGCAGTACTTC.

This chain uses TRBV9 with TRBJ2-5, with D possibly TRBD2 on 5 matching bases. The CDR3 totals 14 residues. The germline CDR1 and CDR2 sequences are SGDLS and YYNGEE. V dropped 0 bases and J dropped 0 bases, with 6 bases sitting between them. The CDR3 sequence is CASSVERDQETQYF. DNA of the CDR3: TGTGCCAGCAGCGTAGAGAGGGACCAAGAGACCCAGTACTTC.

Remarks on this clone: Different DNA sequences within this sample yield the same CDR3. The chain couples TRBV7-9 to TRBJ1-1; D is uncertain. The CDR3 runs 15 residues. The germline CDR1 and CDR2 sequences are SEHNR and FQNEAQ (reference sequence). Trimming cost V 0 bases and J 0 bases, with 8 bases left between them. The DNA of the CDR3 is TGTGCCAGCAGCTTAGCTCCGGGGATGAACACTGAAGCTTTCTTT. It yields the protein CASSLAPGMNTEAFF.

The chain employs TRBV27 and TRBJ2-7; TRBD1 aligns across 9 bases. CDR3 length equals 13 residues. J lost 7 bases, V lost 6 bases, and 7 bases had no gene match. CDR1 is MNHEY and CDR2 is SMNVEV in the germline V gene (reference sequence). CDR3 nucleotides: TGTGCCAGCAGGGGGGACAGGGAAGGAGAGCAGTACTTC. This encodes CASRGDREGEQYF.

The CDR3 is CASSPPGTEAFF. The CDR3 DNA follows: TGTGCCAGTAGCCCCCCCGGAACTGAAGCTTTCTTT. The gene calls are TRBV19 and TRBJ1-1; no reliable D call. Germline V gene data show CDR1 as LNHDA and CDR2 as SQIVND (reference sequence). The CDR3 runs 12 residues. V lost 6 bases, J lost 5 bases, and 10 bases lay in between.

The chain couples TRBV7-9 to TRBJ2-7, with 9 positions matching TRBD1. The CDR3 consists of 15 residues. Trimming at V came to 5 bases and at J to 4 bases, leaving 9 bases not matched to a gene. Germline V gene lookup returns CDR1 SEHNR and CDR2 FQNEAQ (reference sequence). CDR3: CASSRGTGLPYEQYF. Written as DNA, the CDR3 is TGTGCCAGCAGCCGGGGGACAGGGCTACCTTACGAGCAGTACTTC.

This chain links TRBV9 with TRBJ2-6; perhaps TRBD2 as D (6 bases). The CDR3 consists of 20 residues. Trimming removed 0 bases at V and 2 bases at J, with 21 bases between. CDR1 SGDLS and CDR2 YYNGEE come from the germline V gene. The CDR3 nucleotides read TGTGCCAGCAGCGTAGCAAATAGGACTCGGGGGAGCGCTGGGGCCAACGTCCTGACTTTC. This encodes CASSVANRTRGSAGANVLTF.